This T cell receptor beta chain comes out of a study of OX40 agonist ivuxolimab in advanced cancers. Describing the broader study: Ivuxolimab was a fully human IgG2 agonistic monoclonal antibody targeting the costimulatory receptor OX40 (CD134). Peripheral TCRbeta sequencing aimed to test whether ivuxolimab altered TCR sequence diversity and caused clonal T-cell expansion. The paper reports the monotherapy dose-escalation portion (N of about 50 patients) of the phase I ivuxolimab trial. Intravenous ivuxolimab was administered to patients every 2 weeks at six dose levels: 0.01, 0.1, 0.3, 1.5, 3 and 10 mg/kg. Partial responses occurred in three dose-escalation patients, of whom one had hepatocellular carcinoma and two had cutaneous melanoma. In the dose-escalation cohort, over 65% of patients were male, and the mean age was approximately 55 years, with a range of about 20 to 90. Of the roughly 51 patients in dose escalation, about 20 had hepatocellular carcinoma, some 15 had melanoma, 9 had renal cell carcinoma and 9 had head and neck cancer. Prior anti-PD-1, anti-PD-L1 or anti-CTLA-4 therapy was permitted, and checkpoint inhibitors had been received by roughly 42% of dose-escalation patients. The full study reports these points: Low levels of normalized T-cell clonal expansion were also seen in some nonresponding patients. After ivuxolimab, CD8+ T cells had more expanded clones than CD4+ T cells on average. In the 0.1-3.0 mg/kg groups, partial responders were among the patients with the lowest normalized peripheral clonal expansion, particularly in CD8+ T cells. Antigen specificity was not determined for the clonally expanded peripheral T cells. At doses of 0.1 to 3.0 mg/kg, clonal expansion of both CD4+ and CD8+ blood T cells was observed from baseline to week 6.

The trial excluded patients who had a history of autoimmune disease or who were on systemic immunosuppression. Peripheral blood for TCR sequencing was collected from all dose cohorts at baseline, on cycle 4 day 1, and on cycle 7 day 1. Samples came from an open-label, multicenter, first-in-human phase I dose-escalation trial of ivuxolimab. Adults with locally advanced or metastatic melanoma, renal cell, hepatocellular, or head and neck squamous cell carcinoma were enrolled in the trial. Before TCR sequencing, CD4+ T cells and CD8+ T cells from peripheral blood were sorted into separate populations. To sequence the TCRbeta CDR3 region, genomic DNA was isolated from the sorted cells. TCRbeta CDR3 regions were sequenced using the immunoSEQ Assay. TCRdb retrieved this table from immuneACCESS and kept in-frame rearrangements only. Not all clones are present; in checked studies, unresolved V genes account for under half, and no reason is known for the remainder. This sample comprises roughly 60,000 clones, around 85% of them detected only once. About 1% of the sample comes from the top ten.

The CDR3 covers 15 residues, taking in both the cysteine and the phenylalanine. This entry keeps only the CDR3 DNA: 45 bases, framed from base 1. CDR1 and CDR2, per the germline V gene, are SGHVS and FQNEAQ. Cut back by 2 bases and 5 bases, the V and J ends lie 13 bases apart. A word on this clone: The clone's antigen remains unknown. Qualities for individual bases were not recorded, and no much larger clone is one base off.

The clonotype comes from an adult with an advanced solid tumor such as melanoma, head and neck, liver or kidney cancer. Material: CD4+ or CD8+ T cells sorted from blood, obtained in a trial of the OX40 agonist ivuxolimab. The chain uses TRBV7-8 and TRBJ1-5; the D gene is unclear. The CDR3 loop reads CASSLSLTKDQPQHF. The base sequence is TGTGCCAGCAGCTTATCTCTGACAAAAGATCAGCCCCAGCATTTT.